This T cell receptor (beta chain) was sequenced during a study of Graves' ophthalmopathy and Graves' hyperthyroidism. Amplification targeted the TCR beta CDR3 regions, with RNA transcripts as the source material. After a first-round RT-PCR with HTBI primers, a second-round multiplex PCR was run. In TCRdb, the multiplex PCR reads were re-called with MiXCR into one record per CDR3 protein. The data contain about 210,000 distinct CDR3 sequences, roughly 27% of them singletons. Study results and limitations: A 13-signature model separated ophthalmopathy from stable hyperthyroidism, reaching around 88% sensitivity and around 81% specificity cross-validated. Most thyroid clonotypes with frequency above 0.001 were detected in blood too.

In germline, CDR1 is MGHRA, CDR2 YSYEKL. This CDR3 is built from 15 residues. The junction had 8 bases not matched to a gene; V was cut back by 0 bases and J by 7 bases. About this clonotype itself: Antigen: not known.

The rearrangement links TRBV4-1 to TRBJ2-7; 8 nucleotides agree with TRBD1. The source material was peripheral blood. The TCR was taken from a man aged 50 to 60 with Graves' ophthalmopathy. In DNA, the CDR3 is TGCGCCAGCAGCCAAGATGATCGGACAGGGTTTGAGCAGTACTTC. Protein: CASSQDDRTGFEQYF.